A single sample is the source of the 2 T cell receptor beta chains below, sequenced in a study of cytomegalovirus exposure and HLA in healthy donors. Primers: 60 Vbeta forward and 13 Jbeta reverse. Clones were sequenced by immunoSEQ multiplex PCR, and TCRdb holds only the in-frame ones, with some missing. The sample has 150,000 to 200,000 clones; around 72% are singletons. Sequencing was performed on PBMCs. The receptors stem from a female donor in good health and CMV-seronegative.

This clone showed up just a few times. This sequence joins TRBV10-3 and TRBJ1-1; D remains ambiguous. CDR3 size: 14 residues. Trimming removed 5 bases at V and 1 base at J, with 11 bases between. CDR1 and CDR2 (germline): ENHRY, SYGVKD. CDR3 residues: CAISTLPGNTEAFF. The CDR3, as DNA: TGTGCCATCAGTACTCTACCTGGGAACACTGAAGCTTTCTTT.

This chain uses TRBV7-2 with TRBJ2-3, with 8 bases identical to TRBD2. The V and J ends lost 3 bases and 6 bases, in that order; junction bases with no gene match: 5. CDR1 and CDR2 (germline): SGHTA, FQGNSA. The CDR3 extends over 14 amino acids. CDR3 region: CASSFGTRTDTQYF. The CDR3 DNA reads as TGTGCCAGCAGCTTCGGGACTAGAACGGATACGCAGTATTTT.